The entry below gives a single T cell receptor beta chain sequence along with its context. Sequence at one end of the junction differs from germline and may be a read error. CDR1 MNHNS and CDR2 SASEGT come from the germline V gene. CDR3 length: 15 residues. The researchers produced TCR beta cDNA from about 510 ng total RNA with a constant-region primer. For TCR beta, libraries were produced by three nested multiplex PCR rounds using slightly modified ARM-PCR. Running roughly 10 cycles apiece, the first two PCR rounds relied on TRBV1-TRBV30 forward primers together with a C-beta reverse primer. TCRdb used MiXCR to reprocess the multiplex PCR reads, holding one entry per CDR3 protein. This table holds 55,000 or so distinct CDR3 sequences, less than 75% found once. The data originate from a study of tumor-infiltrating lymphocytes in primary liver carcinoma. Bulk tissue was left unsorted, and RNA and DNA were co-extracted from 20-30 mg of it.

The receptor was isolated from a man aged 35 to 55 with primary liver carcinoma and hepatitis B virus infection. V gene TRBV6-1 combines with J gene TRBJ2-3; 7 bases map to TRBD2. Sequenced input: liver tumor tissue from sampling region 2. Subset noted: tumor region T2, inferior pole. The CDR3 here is CVSSVKWEGLDTQYF. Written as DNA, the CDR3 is TGTGTCAGCAGTGTTAAGTGGGAGGGCCTTGATACGCAGTATTTT.